The 19 T cell receptor beta chains below come from one sample, sequenced in a study of T cell clones after liver transplantation. Assay: immunoSEQ multiplex PCR; the TCRdb copy retains only in-frame clones and omits some. The data hold 51,000 or so clones, with less than 90% observed a single time. Here the sequenced sample was CD8+ T cells from blood, taken 12 months after liver transplant. All receptors come from a human patient who received a liver transplant. Some T cells may have come from the graft donor.

This clone was seen a single time. The chain employs TRBV6-5 and TRBJ2-7; D possibly uses TRBD1 or TRBD2 (5 bases each). V was clipped by 5 bases and J by 3 bases, with 11 bases between them. This CDR3 has 13 amino acids. CDR1 is MNHEY and CDR2 is SVGAGI in the germline V gene. CDR3 region: CASSPRDDYEQYF. DNA for the CDR3: TGTGCCAGCAGTCCCCGGGACGACTACGAGCAGTACTTC.

The chain carries TRBV5-4 and TRBJ1-1; D call uncertain. Germline loops: CDR1 SGHNT, CDR2 YYREEE (reference sequence). There are 14 residues in the CDR3. Between the trimmed V and J ends, which lost 4 bases and 1 base, there was a span of 11 bases. CDR3 nucleotides: TGTGCCAGCAGCCTCTACGGTCCGAACACTGAAGCTTTCTTT. Its translation is CASSLYGPNTEAFF.

The chain is built from TRBV9 and TRBJ2-1; 9 bases are a match to TRBD2. The CDR3 consists of 15 residues. Per germline, CDR1 SGDLS and CDR2 YYNGEE. The V and J ends lost 0 bases and 8 bases, in that order; junction bases with no gene match: 6. The CDR3 DNA reads as TGTGCCAGCAGCGTAGATATTAGCGGGAGCTATGAGCAGTTCTTC. Amino acid sequence: CASSVDISGSYEQFF.

The genes are TRBV28 and TRBJ2-3, with 11 bases lining up with TRBD2. J lost 2 bases, V lost 9 bases, and 7 bases had no gene match. Germline loops: CDR1 MDHEN, CDR2 SYDVKM. This CDR3 is built from 15 residues. The CDR3 loop is CASSGLAGYTDTQYF. Written as DNA, the CDR3 is TGTGCCAGTAGTGGACTAGCGGGTTACACAGATACGCAGTATTTT.

This sequence joins TRBV11-2 and TRBJ2-1; D call uncertain. Deletions cut 4 bases from V and 6 bases from J, with 10 bases between. Germline-derived CDR1 and CDR2 are SGHAT and FQNNGV. CDR3 size: 13 residues. CDR3 DNA: TGTGCCAGCAGCTCCCTTGAGCGCAATGAGCAGTTCTTC. Its translation: CASSSLERNEQFF.

This sequence joins TRBV19 and TRBJ1-2, with 8 bases matching TRBD1. The CDR3 extends over 12 amino acids. V shed 6 bases and J 3 bases; nucleotides not matched to a gene: 0. Germline V gene sequence: CDR1 LNHDA, CDR2 SQIVND (reference sequence). CDR3 sequence (DNA): TGTGCCAGTAGGACAGGGGACTATGGCTACACCTTC. It specifies CASRTGDYGYTF.

The rearrangement uses TRBV11-2 and TRBJ2-1; the D gene is possibly TRBD2 (6 bases). The CDR3 covers 17 residues. The germline gives CDR1 SGHAT, CDR2 FQNNGV. Trimming removed 0 bases at V and 2 bases at J, with 14 bases between. The CDR3 region has the DNA TGTGCCAGCAGCTTAGATGCCTGGGGGGAGCCCTACAATGAGCAGTTCTTC. This codes for CASSLDAWGEPYNEQFF.

The rearrangement uses TRBV7-9 and TRBJ2-1, with D unresolved. Per germline, CDR1 SEHNR and CDR2 FQNEAQ (reference sequence). This CDR3 has 14 residues. The V and J ends lost 9 bases and 0 bases respectively, with 12 bases between them. In DNA form, the CDR3 reads TGTGCCAGTGGAACGGTTAGCTCCTACAATGAGCAGTTCTTC. Translation: CASGTVSSYNEQFF.

The V call is TRBV27, the J call TRBJ2-5, with D tentatively TRBD2 (6 bases). CDR3 length: 14 amino acids. Looked up from germline, CDR1 is MNHEY and CDR2 is SMNVEV (reference sequence). Trimming shortened V by 5 bases and J by 1 base, and 11 bases separated the two germline ends. CDR3 sequence reads: CASSPGLLQETQYF. The CDR3 DNA sequence: TGTGCCAGCAGTCCGGGACTCCTCCAAGAGACCCAGTACTTC.

This clone has just one count. V is TRBV28 and J is TRBJ2-7, with a tentative D call TRBD1 (6 bases). CDR1 is MDHEN and CDR2 is SYDVKM in the germline V gene. The CDR3 is 14 amino acids. With 7 bases removed from V and 2 bases from J, the gap between germline ends came to 15 bases. CDR3 in amino acids: CASMYRDRPYEQYF. CDR3 DNA: TGTGCCAGCATGTACAGGGACCGTCCCTACGAGCAGTACTTC.

CDR3 protein: CASSQDGQGAGGGRNTEAFF. For the CDR3, the DNA is TGCGCCAGCAGCCAAGATGGACAGGGGGCAGGTGGGGGCCGGAACACTGAAGCTTTCTTT. The chain carries TRBV4-1 and TRBJ1-1, with TRBD1 matching over 11 bases. Per the germline V gene, CDR1 is MGHRA and CDR2 is YSYEKL. V lost 0 bases to trimming and J lost 1 base; unmatched junction nucleotides: 13. This CDR3 comprises 20 residues.

The genes are TRBV21-1 and TRBJ2-7. TRBV21-1 is shown as a pseudogene. CDR3 length: 15 amino acids. Here the CDR3 reads CASSFVEAGDCEQYF. The CDR3 coding sequence is TGTGCCAGCAGCTTTGTGGAGGCAGGGGACTGCGAGCAGTACTTC.

This clone was detected once. The junction and the germline gene differ at one end; a read error may be behind it. This sequence joins TRBV6-1 and TRBJ1-1, with 10 bases fitting TRBD1. Germline V gene sequence: CDR1 MNHNS, CDR2 SASEGT. The CDR3 length is 14 residues. CDR3 bases: TGTGCCAGCAGTGAAGCGACAGGGGGCTCTAAACGGAACTTT. Translation gives CASSEATGGSKRNF.

This chain connects TRBV7-9 to TRBJ2-7; TRBD1 matches at 8 bases. V lost 5 bases, J lost 0 bases, and 12 bases stayed unmatched. The germline V gene has CDR1 SEHNR and CDR2 FQNEAQ (reference sequence). CDR3 length: 17 amino acids. CDR3 nucleotides: TGTGCCAGCAGCAACGGACAGGGCCTCTATCCCTCCTACGAGCAGTACTTC. Translating it yields CASSNGQGLYPSYEQYF. Supplemented by reference TRBV7-9 and TRBJ2-7, the full variable domain reads DTGVSQNPRHKITKRGQNVTFRCDPISEHNRLYWYRQTLGQGPEFLTYFQNEAQLEKSRLLSDRFSAERPKGSFSTLEIQRTEQGDSAMYLCASSNGQGLYPSYEQYFGPGTRLTVT.

The chain links TRBV7-9 to TRBJ2-7; possible D gene TRBD2, 5 bases. V lost 3 bases to trimming and J lost 5 bases, with 14 bases between them. Germline lookup yields CDR1 SEHNR and CDR2 FQNEAQ (reference sequence). The CDR3 loop spans 14 amino acids. CDR3: CASSFIRVGDEQYF. CDR3 sequence (DNA): TGTGCCAGCAGCTTCATACGGGTCGGGGACGAGCAGTACTTC.

V gene TRBV28 combines with J gene TRBJ1-1, with TRBD1 identical over 7 bases. Trimming cost V 4 bases and J 4 bases; bases outside gene matches: 6. The CDR3 runs 14 residues. Looked up from germline, CDR1 is MDHEN and CDR2 is SYDVKM. In DNA, the CDR3 is TGTGCCAGCAGTTCCGACAGGGAGTCCACTGAAGCTTTCTTT. It encodes CASSSDRESTEAFF.

The chain uses TRBV19 and TRBJ2-7; perhaps TRBD1 as D (5 bases). This CDR3 is built from 15 residues. Trimming shortened V by 2 bases and J by 0 bases, and 11 bases separated the two germline ends. Germline V CDR1 and CDR2: LNHDA, SQIVND (reference sequence). The CDR3 loop reads CASSISDSLSYEQYF. For the CDR3, the DNA is TGTGCCAGTAGTATAAGCGACAGCCTCTCCTACGAGCAGTACTTC.

This clone was found a few times. This sequence joins TRBV2 and TRBJ2-7, with unresolved D. Looked up from germline, CDR1 is SNHLY and CDR2 is FYNNEI. V was clipped by 3 bases and J by 3 bases, with 3 bases between them. CDR3 size: 11 residues. This CDR3 reads CASSDYYEQYF. CDR3 sequence (DNA): TGTGCCAGCAGTGACTACTACGAGCAGTACTTC.

The chain carries TRBV2 and TRBJ2-1; 8 bases agree with TRBD2. Germline V gives CDR1 SNHLY, CDR2 FYNNEI. The junction had 9 bases not matched to a gene; V was cut back by 7 bases and J by 1 base. The CDR3 has 16 residues. The CDR3 sequence is CASNGGRGGSYNEQFF. For the CDR3, the DNA is TGTGCCAGCAATGGAGGACGGGGGGGTTCCTACAATGAGCAGTTCTTC. Using reference TRBV2 and TRBJ2-1 for the parts outside the CDR3, the full variable domain is EPEVTQTPSHQVTQMGQEVILRCVPISNHLYFYWYRQILGQKVEFLVSFYNNEISEKSEIFDDQFSVERPDGSNFTLKIRSTKLEDSAMYFCASNGGRGGSYNEQFFGPGTRLTVL.